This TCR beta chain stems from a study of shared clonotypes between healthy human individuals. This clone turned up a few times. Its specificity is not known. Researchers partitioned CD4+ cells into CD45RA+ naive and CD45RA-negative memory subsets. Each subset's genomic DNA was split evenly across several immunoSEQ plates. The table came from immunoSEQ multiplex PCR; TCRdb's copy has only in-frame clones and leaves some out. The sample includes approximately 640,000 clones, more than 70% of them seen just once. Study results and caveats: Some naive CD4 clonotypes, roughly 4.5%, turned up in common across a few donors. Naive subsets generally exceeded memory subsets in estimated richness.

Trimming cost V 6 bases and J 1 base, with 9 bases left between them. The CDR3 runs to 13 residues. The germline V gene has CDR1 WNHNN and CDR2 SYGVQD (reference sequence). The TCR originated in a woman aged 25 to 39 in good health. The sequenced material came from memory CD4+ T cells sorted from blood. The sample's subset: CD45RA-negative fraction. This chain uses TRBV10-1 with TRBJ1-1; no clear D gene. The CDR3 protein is CASSPTANTEAFF. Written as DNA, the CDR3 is TGCGCCAGCAGCCCTACAGCGAACACTGAAGCTTTCTTT.